Each of the 26 T cell receptor beta chains below was sequenced from the same sample in a study of blood T cell repertoires in COVID-19. Sequencing used immunoSEQ multiplex PCR; TCRdb keeps in-frame clones, though not all of them. Of tens of thousands of clones in the sample, around 80% were seen once. Sequenced material: peripheral blood. These receptors were taken from a woman at least 80 years old with active or convalescent COVID-19.

V and J are TRBV18 and TRBJ2-2, with 7 bases fitting TRBD1. The J segment lost 4 bases and the V segment lost 1 base, leaving 6 bases of the junction unmatched. The CDR3 has 16 amino acids. CDR1 is KGHSH, CDR2 LQKENI, per germline. CDR3 in DNA: TGTGCCAGCTCACCACGCACAGGGGAGAGCACCGGGGAGCTGTTTTTT. As protein: CASSPRTGESTGELFF.

The genes are TRBV18 and TRBJ2-7; D call uncertain. The CDR3 has 16 residues. CDR1 and CDR2 from the germline V gene are KGHSH and LQKENI. The V end lost 0 bases, the J end lost 6 bases, and 18 bases lay between the germline ends. The CDR3 DNA reads TGTGCCAGCTCACCACCGTCGTTGGCCCGGGTCGGCGAGCAGTACTTC. As protein: CASSPPSLARVGEQYF.

This chain connects TRBV5-6 to TRBJ2-5; 11 nucleotides align to TRBD2. V gave up 0 bases and J gave up 0 bases; unmatched junction bases: 1. This CDR3 has 16 residues. Germline loops: CDR1 SGHDT, CDR2 YYEEEE. The CDR3 DNA reads TGTGCCAGCAGCTTGGGACTAGCGGGGTACCAAGAGACCCAGTACTTC. It is translated as CASSLGLAGYQETQYF.

V gene TRBV4-3 combines with J gene TRBJ1-6; possibly TRBD1 for D (5 bases). This CDR3 is 15 amino acids long. V lost 0 bases, J lost 10 bases, and 13 bases lay in between. Germline values: CDR1 LGHNA, CDR2 YSLEER. CDR3 sequence reads: CASSQDAWRGSPLHF. The CDR3, as DNA: TGCGCCAGCAGCCAAGATGCTTGGCGGGGCTCACCCCTCCACTTT.

This clone has just a few counts. The genes are TRBV27 and TRBJ2-1; TRBD2 agrees at 9 bases. The germline V gene encodes CDR1 MNHEY and CDR2 SMNVEV (reference sequence). Losses at the gene ends were 2 bases for V and 7 bases for J; bases not matched to a gene: 3. The CDR3 is 14 residues long. In nucleotides, the CDR3 is TGTGCCAGCAGTTTAAGCGGGGGGCTAAATGAGCAGTTCTTC. It specifies CASSLSGGLNEQFF.

The J gene is TRBJ1-3, the V gene TRBV7-2; D remains unclear. The V and J ends lost 3 bases and 0 bases respectively, with 21 bases between them. The CDR3 loop spans 19 amino acids. Germline V CDR1 and CDR2: SGHTA, FQGNSA. This chain's CDR3 is CASSFQSATSRFSGNTIYF. CDR3 coding DNA: TGTGCCAGCAGCTTTCAAAGCGCGACTTCGCGATTCTCTGGAAACACCATATATTTT.

The J gene is TRBJ2-7, the V gene TRBV7-8; D might be TRBD2 (5 bases). The V gene's germline CDR1 is SGHVS and CDR2 FQNEAQ. Trimming pared 0 bases from V and 6 bases from J, leaving 12 bases between. The CDR3 consists of 14 residues. The CDR3 protein is CASSLAEALGEQYF. The CDR3 nucleotides are TGTGCCAGCAGCTTAGCGGAGGCTCTGGGCGAGCAGTACTTC.

This chain links TRBV7-9 with TRBJ1-1; D might be TRBD1 (6 bases). Germline loops: CDR1 SEHNR, CDR2 FQNEAQ (reference sequence). The CDR3 extends over 14 amino acids. Deletions cut 5 bases from V and 1 base from J, with 11 bases between. CDR3 bases: TGTGCCAGCAGCCAAGGACAGCAGAACACTGAAGCTTTCTTT. It yields the protein CASSQGQQNTEAFF.

The rearrangement joins TRBV24-1 to TRBJ2-2; tentative D call: TRBD2 (6 bases). CDR3 length: 16 residues. Germline CDR1 and CDR2: KGHDR and SFDVKD. The germline V and J ends were trimmed by 3 bases and 5 bases, with 15 bases remaining between them. CDR3 DNA: TGTGCCACCAGTGATCCACGGGGCGGGAATACCGGGGAGCTGTTTTTT. Protein: CATSDPRGGNTGELFF.

The chain recombines TRBV7-9 with TRBJ2-7; 10 nucleotides align to TRBD1. V lost 5 bases to trimming and J lost 4 bases; unmatched junction nucleotides: 11. Germline values: CDR1 SEHNR, CDR2 FQNEAQ (reference sequence). CDR3 length: 16 amino acids. The CDR3 nucleotides read TGTGCCAGCAGCACGACAGGGGGCTTTGCTTTATACGAGCAGTACTTC. Its protein product is CASSTTGGFALYEQYF.

This chain's CDR3 is CASSITGTGPYEQYF. As DNA, the CDR3 is TGTGCCAGCAGCATTACCGGGACAGGGCCCTACGAGCAGTACTTC. The gene calls are TRBV7-2 and TRBJ2-7; 9 bases are a match to TRBD1. Germline values: CDR1 SGHTA, CDR2 FQGNSA. V gave up 5 bases and J gave up 2 bases; unmatched junction bases: 7. The CDR3 consists of 15 residues.

J is TRBJ2-2 and V is TRBV7-8, with D possibly being TRBD1 (6 bases). The CDR3 runs 13 residues. The V end was cut by 4 bases, the J end by 5 bases, with 8 bases between. Germline-derived CDR1 and CDR2 are SGHVS and FQNEAQ. The CDR3: CASSWTATGELFF. Written as DNA, the CDR3 is TGTGCCAGCAGCTGGACAGCGACCGGGGAGCTGTTTTTT.

This chain uses TRBV19 with TRBJ2-3; 8 nucleotides match TRBD2. Trimming at V came to 10 bases and at J to 5 bases, leaving 11 bases not matched to a gene. CDR1 is LNHDA and CDR2 is SQIVND in the germline V gene (reference sequence). This CDR3 spans 14 amino acids. CDR3 DNA: TGTGCCACTTCCGGGGGGGGGCCCAGAGATACGCAGTATTTT. Amino acids: CATSGGGPRDTQYF.

The chain carries TRBV29-1 and TRBJ2-1, with D possibly TRBD2 on 6 matching bases. From germline, CDR1 is SQVTM and CDR2 ANQGSEA. V was cut by 5 bases and J by 10 bases, with 12 bases left in between. The CDR3 length is 11 residues. For the CDR3, the DNA is TGCAGCGTTCATCAAGGGAGGGAGCAGTTCTTC. Protein product: CSVHQGREQFF.

The chain joins TRBV28 to TRBJ2-1; D remains unclear. Germline CDR1 and CDR2: MDHEN and SYDVKM. Trimming pared 9 bases from V and 4 bases from J, leaving 16 bases between. This CDR3 contains 14 residues. This chain's CDR3 is CASRGTIDYNEQFF. As DNA, the CDR3 is TGTGCCAGTCGCGGAACTATCGATTACAATGAGCAGTTCTTC. Looking up the rest from reference TRBV28 and TRBJ2-1 gives the full variable domain: DVKVTQSSRYLVKRTGEKVFLECVQDMDHENMFWYRQDPGLGLRLIYFSYDVKMKEKGDIPEGYSVSREKKERFSLILESASTNQTSMYLCASRGTIDYNEQFFGPGTRLTVL.

The chain combines TRBV9 with TRBJ1-2, with 7 bases aligning to TRBD1. This CDR3 region has 13 residues. CDR1 is SGDLS, CDR2 YYNGEE, per germline. After removal of 0 bases from V and 5 bases from J, the junction contained 1 base not matched to a gene. The CDR3 here is CASSVGQGYGYTF. In DNA, the CDR3 is TGTGCCAGCAGCGTAGGACAGGGTTATGGCTACACCTTC.

The chain employs TRBV4-1 and TRBJ1-5; 7 nucleotides line up with TRBD1. CDR1 is MGHRA and CDR2 is YSYEKL in the germline V gene. The V and J ends lost 1 base and 5 bases, in that order; junction bases with no gene match: 11. The CDR3 spans 17 residues. CDR3 DNA sequence: TGCGCCAGCAGCCAAGGACAGGGCTCGATTATGTATCAGCCCCAGCATTTT. As protein: CASSQGQGSIMYQPQHF.

DNA for the CDR3: TGTGCCAGCTCCCCGGCGGGGGGGTACAATGAGCAGTTCTTC. It is translated as CASSPAGGYNEQFF. The chain carries TRBV6-5 and TRBJ2-1; 9 bases match TRBD2. Trimming at V came to 8 bases and at J to 4 bases, leaving 6 bases not matched to a gene. The CDR3 loop spans 14 amino acids. Germline V lookup: CDR1 MNHEY, CDR2 SVGAGI.

The chain has TRBV12-3 or TRBV12-4 and TRBJ1-2; 8 nucleotides align to TRBD1. V trimming: 6 bases; J trimming: 14 bases; junction bases outside the gene matches: 8. The CDR3 runs to 11 residues. The chain's CDR3 is CASSRTGLETF. The DNA for the CDR3 is TGTGCCAGCAGCAGGACAGGGCTCGAAACCTTC.

This clone was observed once. A junction boundary mismatches the germline segment, possibly from a read error. The J gene is TRBJ2-1, the V gene TRBV4-3, with TRBD1 matching over 7 bases. CDR1 is LGHNA and CDR2 is YSLEER in the germline V gene. The CDR3 length is 12 residues. CDR3: CASSLDRAQQIF. The CDR3, as DNA: TGCGCCAGCAGCTTAGACAGGGCCCAACAAATCTTC.

This clone was seen more than once but under ten times. The chain links TRBV2 to TRBJ1-6, with D maybe TRBD1 (5 bases). The V and J ends lost 1 base and 7 bases respectively, with 11 bases between them. The CDR3 spans 15 residues. CDR1 and CDR2 from the germline V gene are SNHLY and FYNNEI. The CDR3 nucleotides are TGTGCCAGCAGTGAAGAGGGCAGGGCCAATTCACCCCTCCACTTT. It yields the protein CASSEEGRANSPLHF.

This clone was found many times. The chain is built from TRBV7-9 and TRBJ1-1; TRBD1 agrees at 7 bases. There are 14 residues in the CDR3. The germline V gene encodes CDR1 SEHNR and CDR2 FQNEAQ (reference sequence). Trimming removed 5 bases from V and 3 bases from J; junction bases left unmatched: 6. The CDR3 DNA reads TGTGCCAGCAGCCCGGGACAGAGGGACACTGAAGCTTTCTTT. It encodes CASSPGQRDTEAFF. The complete variable domain, with remaining parts taken from reference TRBV7-9 and TRBJ1-1, reads DTGVSQNPRHKITKRGQNVTFRCDPISEHNRLYWYRQTLGQGPEFLTYFQNEAQLEKSRLLSDRFSAERPKGSFSTLEIQRTEQGDSAMYLCASSPGQRDTEAFFGQGTRLTVV.

The chain joins TRBV7-9 to TRBJ1-1; TRBD1 might be the D (5 bases). V lost 5 bases, J lost 1 base, and 14 bases lay in between. The CDR3 spans 15 residues. In germline, CDR1 is SEHNR, CDR2 FQNEAQ (reference sequence). The DNA of the CDR3 is TGTGCCAGCAGCCCAAGGGGAAGTGCGAACACTGAAGCTTTCTTT. This translates into CASSPRGSANTEAFF.

The rearrangement links TRBV7-3 to TRBJ2-4; maybe TRBD1 (8 bases). V shed 5 bases and J shed 8 bases, with 19 bases lying between them. The CDR3 sequence is 15 residues long. Germline CDR1 SGHTA, CDR2 FQGTGA. The CDR3 sequence: CASSQGQGGVDIQYF. CDR3 DNA sequence: TGTGCCAGCAGCCAAGGACAGGGAGGGGTAGACATTCAGTACTTC.

This clone appeared a few times. The genes are TRBV11-2 and TRBJ2-7, with 9 bases aligning to TRBD1. The CDR3 is 14 residues long. Germline V lookup: CDR1 SGHAT, CDR2 FQNNGV. Losses at the gene ends were 4 bases for V and 5 bases for J; bases not matched to a gene: 6. CDR3 sequence reads: CASSWGQGINEQYF. The DNA of the CDR3 is TGTGCCAGCAGCTGGGGACAGGGCATCAACGAGCAGTACTTC.

V usage is TRBV7-6 and J usage is TRBJ1-1; a possible D gene is TRBD1 (5 bases). CDR3 size: 13 residues. The germline CDR1 and CDR2 sequences are SGHVS and FNYEAQ. Trimming removed 1 base at V and 4 bases at J, with 7 bases between. The CDR3 loop reads CASSLGQSTEAFF. DNA of the CDR3: TGTGCCAGCAGCTTAGGACAGAGCACTGAAGCTTTCTTT.